This TCR beta chain came from a study of T-cell memory formation after mild COVID-19. On the study more broadly: Across donors, TCR clusters were largely donor specific. The study's findings and limits: Day 37-peaking second-wave clones had unconfirmed SARS-CoV-2 specificity. Mainly in CM and EM were contracting CD4+ clones; CD8+ were in EMRA. The pre-infection memory compartment contained some responding clones, suggesting cross-reactive memory joined.

One entry per CDR3 protein results from TCRdb running MiXCR on the 5' RACE reads. The data contain roughly 510,000 distinct CDR3 sequences, approximately 15% of them singletons. Trimming stripped 2 bases from V and 5 bases from J, with 12 bases between. Germline V gene data show CDR1 as KGHDR and CDR2 as SFDVKD. The CDR3 totals 15 residues. Concerning this clonotype itself: Its matching antigen is unknown.

The chain links TRBV24-1 to TRBJ2-1; D may be TRBD2 (5 bases). Sequencing was performed on PBMCs or a T cell subset sorted from them (not recorded which). This sequence originates from an adult woman who had mild COVID-19 (a few samples of this study predate the infection). Cell type and time point are not known. CDR3 region: CATSDSGMWDNEQFF. The CDR3 bases are TGTGCCACCAGTGATTCGGGAATGTGGGACAATGAGCAGTTCTTC.